The 2 T cell receptor beta chains listed next were all sequenced from one sample in a study of Ad26.COV2.S vaccination and SARS-CoV-2 variants. Measured with immunoSEQ multiplex PCR; TCRdb has only the in-frame clones, and not every one. The sample has roughly 350,000 clones; about 88% are singletons. Treatment in this sample: 19 received Ad26.COV2.S at low or high dose, single or two shots; about 5 received placebo; per-sample allocation not given. Following the first vaccine or placebo injection, samples were taken on day 63. Sample: peripheral blood, taken in a trial of Ad26.COV2.S vaccine versus placebo. The receptors come from a person between 18 and 65 years old who received the Ad26.COV2.S COVID-19 vaccine or a placebo.

The count of this clone is one. The chain links TRBV15 to TRBJ1-2; D gene unclear. From germline, CDR1 is LNHNV and CDR2 YYDKDF (reference sequence). Trimming removed 1 base from V and 5 bases from J, with 14 bases in between. The CDR3 runs to 15 residues. The CDR3 loop reads CATSRARGISYGYTF. DNA for the CDR3: TGTGCCACCAGCAGAGCACGAGGGATATCATATGGCTACACCTTC. The complete variable domain, with remaining parts taken from reference TRBV15 and TRBJ1-2, reads DAMVIQNPRYQVTQFGKPVTLSCSQTLNHNVMYWYQQKSSQAPKLLFHYYDKDFNNEADTPDNFQSRRPNTSFCFLDIRSPGLGDTAMYLCATSRARGISYGYTFGSGTRLTVV.

The chain links TRBV9 to TRBJ2-3; D is perhaps TRBD1 or TRBD2 (5 bases each). Trimming pared 1 base from V and 2 bases from J, leaving 14 bases between. The CDR3 is made up of 16 amino acids. Germline CDR1 is SGDLS and CDR2 is YYNGEE. The CDR3 nucleotides read TGTGCCAGCAGCGTAAGGGACGGAGCATACACAGATACGCAGTATTTT. This gives the protein CASSVRDGAYTDTQYF.